Below, 24 T cell receptor beta chains from the same sample are listed, as sequenced in a study of T cell repertoires in cytomegalovirus infection. A single record per CDR3 protein comes from TCRdb applying MiXCR to the reads. The table includes fewer than 300,000 distinct CDR3 sequences, about 25% detected once. The sample comprised PBMCs. These TCRs come from a human donor in good health (CMV status not recorded). Some clones in this sample may be carry-over from other donors' samples.

This clonotype was found a few times. The V and J genes are TRBV7-9 and TRBJ2-3, with 11 bases aligning to TRBD2. Germline CDR1 SEHNR, CDR2 FQNEAQ (reference sequence). This CDR3 has 15 amino acids. After removal of 5 bases from V and 5 bases from J, the junction contained 6 bases not matched to a gene. CDR3 sequence reads: CASSNSGTSGDTQYF. CDR3 in DNA: TGTGCCAGCAGCAATTCCGGGACTAGCGGAGATACGCAGTATTTT.

This clonotype showed up just a few times. This chain uses TRBV2 with TRBJ2-1; 11 nucleotides match TRBD1. Germline CDR1 is SNHLY and CDR2 is FYNNEI. Losses at the gene ends were 0 bases for V and 8 bases for J; bases not matched to a gene: 6. The CDR3 is 16 amino acids. The CDR3 DNA follows: TGTGCCAGCAGTGAAGCTGGACAGGGGGCCACGGATGAGCAGTTCTTC. This gives the protein CASSEAGQGATDEQFF.

This clonotype was counted a few times. The chain links TRBV11-2 to TRBJ2-1; D not certain. The germline gives CDR1 SGHAT, CDR2 FQNNGV. Trimming pared 2 bases from V and 0 bases from J, leaving 8 bases between. The CDR3 contains 15 residues. The CDR3 reads CASSLTDSSYNEQFF. The DNA of the CDR3 is TGTGCCAGCAGCTTAACTGATAGCTCCTACAATGAGCAGTTCTTC.

V and J are TRBV20-1 and TRBJ1-5; the D gene is possibly TRBD1 (5 bases). CDR1 is DFQATT and CDR2 is SNEGSKA in the germline V gene (reference sequence). V dropped 3 bases and J dropped 5 bases, with 8 bases sitting between them. This CDR3 contains 12 residues. The CDR3 DNA reads as TGCAGTGCTAGCAAGGGGTATCAGCCCCAGCATTTT. Amino acid sequence: CSASKGYQPQHF.

This chain joins TRBV20-1 and TRBJ2-1; D might be TRBD2 (5 bases). This CDR3 has 13 amino acids. Germline V lookup: CDR1 DFQATT, CDR2 SNEGSKA (reference sequence). Trimming shortened V by 3 bases and J by 9 bases, and 15 bases separated the two germline ends. CDR3 coding DNA: TGCAGTGCTAGTGGGAGATGGGTTGGTGAGCAGTTCTTC. It encodes CSASGRWVGEQFF.

There are a few counts of this clonotype. The J gene is TRBJ1-1, the V gene TRBV11-2; D unclear. The CDR3 contains 16 residues. Between the trimmed V and J ends, which lost 2 bases and 4 bases, there was a span of 17 bases. The germline V gene has CDR1 SGHAT and CDR2 FQNNGV. Written as DNA, the CDR3 is TGTGCCAGCAGCTTATGGGTTTTTCGGGGAAGCACTGAAGCTTTCTTT. Translation: CASSLWVFRGSTEAFF.

This clonotype was observed at least ten times. This chain connects TRBV7-9 to TRBJ2-2; TRBD2 matches 7 bases. This CDR3 is built from 12 residues. J was trimmed by 6 bases and V by 5 bases; bases with no gene match: 0. The germline V gene has CDR1 SEHNR and CDR2 FQNEAQ (reference sequence). DNA of the CDR3: TGTGCCAGCAGCCGGGAGGCCGGGGAGCTGTTTTTT. As protein: CASSREAGELFF.

There are a few counts of this clonotype. The rearrangement joins TRBV10-3 to TRBJ1-1; 10 bases map to TRBD1. There are 15 residues in the CDR3. The germline gives CDR1 ENHRY, CDR2 SYGVKD. The trim removed 4 bases at V and 3 bases at J, leaving 5 bases unmatched. This chain's CDR3 is CAISATGGQDTEAFF. As DNA, the CDR3 is TGTGCCATCAGTGCGACAGGGGGCCAGGACACTGAAGCTTTCTTT.

This clonotype was detected ten times or more. CDR3 loop: CASSFEGTTNSYEQYF. The CDR3 DNA sequence: TGTGCCAGCAGTTTTGAGGGGACTACCAACTCCTACGAGCAGTACTTC. V and J are TRBV12-3 or TRBV12-4 and TRBJ2-7; TRBD2 agrees at 7 bases. The V gene end was trimmed by 3 bases and the J gene end by 0 bases; junction bases not matched to a gene: 8. The CDR3 sequence is 16 residues long.

V is TRBV7-8 and J is TRBJ2-3; perhaps TRBD2 as D (5 bases). Per the germline V gene, CDR1 is SGHVS and CDR2 is FQNEAQ. The CDR3 has 13 amino acids. V was clipped by 5 bases and J by 2 bases, with 8 bases between them. This chain's CDR3 is CASSQDYTDTQYF. CDR3 nucleotide sequence: TGTGCCAGCAGCCAAGACTACACAGATACGCAGTATTTT.

The sample holds a few counts of this clonotype. This chain connects TRBV20-1 to TRBJ1-5, with 7 bases that match TRBD1. The CDR3 extends over 12 amino acids. V lost 5 bases, J lost 8 bases, and 6 bases stayed unmatched. The V gene's germline CDR1 is DFQATT and CDR2 SNEGSKA (reference sequence). The CDR3 sequence is CSAWTGDEPQHF. In DNA, the CDR3 is TGCAGTGCTTGGACAGGTGATGAGCCCCAGCATTTT.

This clonotype has only one observation. CDR3: CAIRDSTKNIQYF. The CDR3 DNA reads as TGTGCCATCAGGGACAGCACCAAAAACATTCAGTACTTC. The rearrangement joins TRBV12-3 or TRBV12-4 to TRBJ2-4; TRBD1 aligns across 7 bases. There are 13 residues in the CDR3. J gave up 2 bases and V 10 bases, and 5 bases lay outside the gene matches.

The chain employs TRBV7-2 and TRBJ2-5; D not certain. CDR3 length: 13 residues. Trimming shortened V by 5 bases and J by 2 bases, and 9 bases separated the two germline ends. Germline-derived CDR1 and CDR2 are SGHTA and FQGNSA. In nucleotides, the CDR3 is TGTGCCAGCAGCCCACGGGTTCAAGAGACCCAGTACTTC. It is translated as CASSPRVQETQYF.

V usage is TRBV3-1 and J usage is TRBJ1-1; D call uncertain. Per germline, CDR1 LGHDT and CDR2 YNNKEL (reference sequence). V gave up 4 bases and J gave up 6 bases, with 15 bases separating them. The CDR3 spans 14 residues. Written as DNA, the CDR3 is TGTGCCAGCAGCCTCGGACGGGGAACGGCTGAAGCTTTCTTT. Protein product: CASSLGRGTAEAFF.

The chain joins TRBV6-2 or TRBV6-3 to TRBJ1-1; the D gene is possibly TRBD1 (5 bases). V gave up 6 bases and J gave up 2 bases, with 16 bases separating them. In germline, CDR1 is MNHEY, CDR2 SVGEGT. The CDR3 is 15 residues long. The chain's CDR3 is CASRIDGTLNTEAFF. The CDR3, as DNA: TGTGCCAGCAGGATCGACGGGACCCTAAACACTGAAGCTTTCTTT.

This clonotype was observed a handful of times. The chain recombines TRBV20-1 with TRBJ2-3; possible D gene TRBD2, 6 bases. CDR1 and CDR2 from the germline V gene are DFQATT and SNEGSKA (reference sequence). V lost 0 bases to trimming and J lost 0 bases, with 7 bases between them. This CDR3 comprises 14 residues. In nucleotides, the CDR3 is TGCAGTGCTAGAGAGCGGGGAAGCACAGATACGCAGTATTTT. Translating it yields CSARERGSTDTQYF.

This clonotype was detected a few times. The chain employs TRBV20-1 and TRBJ1-1; tentative D call: TRBD1 (5 bases). Germline CDR1 is DFQATT and CDR2 is SNEGSKA (reference sequence). The CDR3 runs to 17 residues. V gave up 2 bases and J gave up 2 bases, with 21 bases separating them. In nucleotides, the CDR3 is TGCAGTGCTAGAACCTCAGGGAAAGGAAGGGGCAACACTGAAGCTTTCTTT. Translation gives CSARTSGKGRGNTEAFF.

This clonotype turned up a few times. The gene calls are TRBV7-3 and TRBJ2-2; D gene unclear. The CDR3 extends over 14 amino acids. Germline CDR1 reads SGHTA; CDR2 reads FQGTGA. V gave up 5 bases and J gave up 4 bases, with 11 bases separating them. The CDR3 here is CASSLWTITGELFF. CDR3 DNA: TGTGCCAGCAGCCTATGGACGATCACCGGGGAGCTGTTTTTT.

CDR3 nucleotide sequence: TGTGCCAGCAGTTTGCCAACAGGGGGCCATGAAAAACTGTTTTTT. Protein: CASSLPTGGHEKLFF. The chain carries TRBV28 and TRBJ1-4; 9 bases fit TRBD1. Trimming took 3 bases from V and 6 from J; bases not matched to a gene: 5. The CDR3 extends over 15 amino acids. In germline, CDR1 is MDHEN, CDR2 SYDVKM.

This clonotype was picked up a small number of times. In DNA form, the CDR3 reads TGTGCCAGCAGTCCTTCAGGGGCCGAGCAGTACTTC. Protein sequence: CASSPSGAEQYF. The rearrangement joins TRBV6-2 or TRBV6-3 to TRBJ2-7; a weak D match, TRBD1 (6 bases). Germline V gene lookup returns CDR1 MNHEY and CDR2 SVGEGT. V dropped 5 bases and J dropped 6 bases, with 11 bases sitting between them. The CDR3 sequence is 12 residues long.

This clonotype was picked up a small number of times. The chain recombines TRBV20-1 with TRBJ2-1; perhaps TRBD2 as D (6 bases). Looked up from germline, CDR1 is DFQATT and CDR2 is SNEGSKA (reference sequence). Trimming left V 8 bases short and J 10 bases short, with 15 bases between. The CDR3 spans 11 residues. This CDR3 is CSTGTGMEQFF. The CDR3, as DNA: TGCAGTACCGGGACTGGCATGGAGCAGTTCTTC.

This clonotype was seen repeatedly, ten times or more. The gene calls are TRBV12-3 or TRBV12-4 and TRBJ2-2, with 7 bases lining up with TRBD1. Germline trimming cut 8 bases from V and 4 bases from J; bases unmatched to any gene: 1. This CDR3 has 12 residues. CDR3 in DNA: TGTGCCAGCCACAGGGGCACCGGGGAGCTGTTTTTT. As protein: CASHRGTGELFF.

This chain's CDR3 is CSAKLAGGTQETQYF. The CDR3 nucleotides read TGCAGTGCCAAACTAGCGGGAGGGACCCAAGAGACCCAGTACTTC. V and J are TRBV20-1 and TRBJ2-5; 13 positions match TRBD2. CDR3 length: 15 amino acids. V dropped 6 bases and J dropped 1; count of bases not matched to a gene: 5. CDR1 and CDR2 (germline): DFQATT, SNEGSKA (reference sequence).

The chain is built from TRBV27 and TRBJ2-7; D is unresolved. Germline CDR1 is MNHEY and CDR2 is SMNVEV (reference sequence). Trimming cost V 6 bases and J 6 bases, with 9 bases left between them. This CDR3 is 11 amino acids long. In nucleotides, the CDR3 is TGTGCCAGCAGCTCCTACGGCGAGCAGTACTTC. Translating it yields CASSSYGEQYF.